The present T cell receptor beta chain was sequenced within a study of CD8+ T cells in alopecia areata. As for the study in general: It was oral tofacitinib, at 5 to 10 mg twice daily, that treated patients received. Tofacitinib exposure lasted 6 to 18 months, followed by 6 months off drug. Findings and caveats of the study: Possibly because of HLA-related factors, TCR sharing was less clear across patients than in mice.

RNA extraction and reverse transcription yielded cDNA as sequencing template. Produced via immunoSEQ multiplex PCR; TCRdb's table is partial and in-frame only. The sample carries about 5,400 clones, about 71% recorded once. This CDR3 has 16 residues. J lost 3 bases, V lost 4 bases, and 9 bases had no gene match. Germline CDR1 reads MGHRA; CDR2 reads YSYEKL. This clone turned up a few times. Antigen: not known. Stated treatment: oral pan-JAK inhibitor, 5-10 mg twice daily. Collected material from alopecia areata patients comprised lesional scalp punch biopsies and peripheral blood. This clonotype was sampled from a human donor with alopecia areata. The sample was skin, taken at week 24, from a patient treated with tofacitinib. The J gene is TRBJ2-7, the V gene TRBV4-1, with TRBD2 identical over 10 bases. Here the CDR3 DNA reads TGCGCCAGCAGCCGCGGACTAGCGGACACCCTCTACGAGCAGTACTTC. Translating it yields CASSRGLADTLYEQYF.